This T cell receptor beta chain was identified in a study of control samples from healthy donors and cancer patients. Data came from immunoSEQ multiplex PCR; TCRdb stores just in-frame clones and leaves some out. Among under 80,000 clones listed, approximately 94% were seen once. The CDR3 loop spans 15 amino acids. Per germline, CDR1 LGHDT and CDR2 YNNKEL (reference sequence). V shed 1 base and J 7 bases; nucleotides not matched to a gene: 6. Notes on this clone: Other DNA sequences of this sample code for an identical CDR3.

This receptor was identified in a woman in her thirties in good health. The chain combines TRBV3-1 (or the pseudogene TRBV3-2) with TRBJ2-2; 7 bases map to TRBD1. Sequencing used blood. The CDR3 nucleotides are TGTGCCAGCAGCCAAGTAGGGGGCAAGGACGGGGAGCTGTTTTTT. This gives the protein CASSQVGGKDGELFF.